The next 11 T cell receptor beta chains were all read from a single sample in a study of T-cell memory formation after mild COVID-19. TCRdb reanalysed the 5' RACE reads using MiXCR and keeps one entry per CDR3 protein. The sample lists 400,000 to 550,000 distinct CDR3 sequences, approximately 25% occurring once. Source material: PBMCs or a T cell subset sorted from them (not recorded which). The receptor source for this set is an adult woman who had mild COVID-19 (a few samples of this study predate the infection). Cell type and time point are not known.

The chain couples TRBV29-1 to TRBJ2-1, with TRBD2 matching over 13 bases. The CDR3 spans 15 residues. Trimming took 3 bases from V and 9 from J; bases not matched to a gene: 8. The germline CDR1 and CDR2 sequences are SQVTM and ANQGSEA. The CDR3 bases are TGCAGCGTTGATAGACTAGCGGGAGGCCGGGGTGAGCAGTTCTTC. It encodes CSVDRLAGGRGEQFF.

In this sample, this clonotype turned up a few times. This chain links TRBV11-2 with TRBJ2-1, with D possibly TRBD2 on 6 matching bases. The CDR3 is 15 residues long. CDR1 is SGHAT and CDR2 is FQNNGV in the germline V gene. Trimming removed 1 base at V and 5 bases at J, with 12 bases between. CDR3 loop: CASSLGGVPNNEQFF. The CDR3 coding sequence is TGTGCCAGCAGCTTAGGGGGGGTTCCCAACAATGAGCAGTTCTTC.

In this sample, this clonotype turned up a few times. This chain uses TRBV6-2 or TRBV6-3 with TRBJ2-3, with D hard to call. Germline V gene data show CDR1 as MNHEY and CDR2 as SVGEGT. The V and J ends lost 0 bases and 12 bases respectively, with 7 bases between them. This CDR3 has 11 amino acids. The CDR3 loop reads CASSYSTDQYF. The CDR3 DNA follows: TGTGCCAGCAGTTACTCAACCGATCAGTATTTT.

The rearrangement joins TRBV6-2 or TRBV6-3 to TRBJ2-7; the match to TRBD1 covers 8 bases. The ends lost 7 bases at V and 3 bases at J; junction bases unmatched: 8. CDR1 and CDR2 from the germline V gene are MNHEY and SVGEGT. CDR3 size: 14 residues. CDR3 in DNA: TGTGCCAGCACCTCCGGACAGGGACTCTACGAGCAGTACTTC. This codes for CASTSGQGLYEQYF.

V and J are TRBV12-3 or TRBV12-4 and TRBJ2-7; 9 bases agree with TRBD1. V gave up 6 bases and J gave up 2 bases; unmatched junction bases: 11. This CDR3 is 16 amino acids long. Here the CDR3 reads CASSTDRGDRAYEQYF. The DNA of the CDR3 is TGTGCCAGCAGCACCGACCGTGGGGACAGGGCCTACGAGCAGTACTTC.

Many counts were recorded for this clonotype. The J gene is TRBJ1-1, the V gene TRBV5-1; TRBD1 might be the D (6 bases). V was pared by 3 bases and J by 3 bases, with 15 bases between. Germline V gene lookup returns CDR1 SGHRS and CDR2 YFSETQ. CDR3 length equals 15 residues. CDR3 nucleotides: TGCGCCAGCAGCTGGACTTCAGGGGCGGACACTGAAGCTTTCTTT. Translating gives CASSWTSGADTEAFF. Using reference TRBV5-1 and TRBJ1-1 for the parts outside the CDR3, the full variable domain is KAGVTQTPRYLIKTRGQQVTLSCSPISGHRSVSWYQQTPGQGLQFLFEYFSETQRNKGNFPGRFSGRQFSNSRSEMNVSTLELGDSALYLCASSWTSGADTEAFFGQGTRLTVV.

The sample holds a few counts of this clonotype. CDR3 amino acids: CASTPRSGDDPYEQYF. In DNA, the CDR3 is TGTGCCAGCACTCCCCGAAGCGGGGACGACCCCTACGAGCAGTACTTC. The chain employs TRBV2 and TRBJ2-7; 7 nucleotides align to TRBD2. CDR3 size: 16 residues. The V segment lost 7 bases and the J segment 2 bases; nucleotides outside the gene matches: 14. Germline loops: CDR1 SNHLY, CDR2 FYNNEI. Looking up the rest from reference TRBV2 and TRBJ2-7 gives the full variable domain: EPEVTQTPSHQVTQMGQEVILRCVPISNHLYFYWYRQILGQKVEFLVSFYNNEISEKSEIFDDQFSVERPDGSNFTLKIRSTKLEDSAMYFCASTPRSGDDPYEQYFGPGTRLTVT.

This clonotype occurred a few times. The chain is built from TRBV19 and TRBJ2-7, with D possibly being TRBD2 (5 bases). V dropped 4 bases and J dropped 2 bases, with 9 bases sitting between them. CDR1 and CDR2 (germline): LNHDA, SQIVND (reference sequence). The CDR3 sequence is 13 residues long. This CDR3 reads CASSREWPYEQYF. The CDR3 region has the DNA TGTGCCAGTAGTAGGGAGTGGCCCTACGAGCAGTACTTC.

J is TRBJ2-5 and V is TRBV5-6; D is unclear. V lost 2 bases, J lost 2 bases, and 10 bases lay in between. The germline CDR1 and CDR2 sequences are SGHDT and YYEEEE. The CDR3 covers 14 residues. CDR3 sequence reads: CASSFWTVQETQYF. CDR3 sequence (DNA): TGTGCCAGCAGCTTTTGGACCGTTCAAGAGACCCAGTACTTC.

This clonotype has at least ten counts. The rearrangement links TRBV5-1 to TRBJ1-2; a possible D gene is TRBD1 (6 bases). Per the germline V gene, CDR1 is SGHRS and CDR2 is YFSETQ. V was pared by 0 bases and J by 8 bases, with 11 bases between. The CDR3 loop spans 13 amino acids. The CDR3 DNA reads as TGCGCCAGCAGCTTGGCCGGGACAAAAGGCTACACCTTC. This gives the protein CASSLAGTKGYTF.

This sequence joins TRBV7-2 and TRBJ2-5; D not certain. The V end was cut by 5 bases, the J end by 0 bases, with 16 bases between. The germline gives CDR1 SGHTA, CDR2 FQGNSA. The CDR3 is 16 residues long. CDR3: CASSPDRTRYQETQYF. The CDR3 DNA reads TGTGCCAGCAGCCCTGACCGAACGCGGTACCAAGAGACCCAGTACTTC.